This TCR beta chain appears in the sequencing data of a study of PD-L1 blockade in urothelial cancer. Across the study: About 85% of the 29 patients were males with bladder-origin urothelial cancer.

Between the trimmed V and J ends, which lost 2 bases and 13 bases, there was a span of 11 bases. CDR3 length equals 12 residues. Germline-derived CDR1 and CDR2 are MNHNY and SVGAGI (reference sequence). This clone was seen once. Synthetic TCR analog templates were added to each PCR reaction. Produced via immunoSEQ multiplex PCR; TCRdb's table is partial and in-frame only. The table has roughly 25,000 clones, roughly 84% seen once; the top ten hold around 9.6%. Samples were collected from each patient before treatment and during treatment. Each patient gave between 1 and 8 of them in total. Sequenced material: PBMCs, taken around atezolizumab (anti-PD-L1) treatment. The V and J genes are TRBV6-6 and TRBJ1-4; the D is unclear. The sequence was obtained from a man in his sixties or seventies with urothelial cancer. The CDR3 sequence is CASSYGQTRLFF. The CDR3, as DNA: TGTGCCAGCAGTTACGGGCAAACTAGACTGTTTTTT.